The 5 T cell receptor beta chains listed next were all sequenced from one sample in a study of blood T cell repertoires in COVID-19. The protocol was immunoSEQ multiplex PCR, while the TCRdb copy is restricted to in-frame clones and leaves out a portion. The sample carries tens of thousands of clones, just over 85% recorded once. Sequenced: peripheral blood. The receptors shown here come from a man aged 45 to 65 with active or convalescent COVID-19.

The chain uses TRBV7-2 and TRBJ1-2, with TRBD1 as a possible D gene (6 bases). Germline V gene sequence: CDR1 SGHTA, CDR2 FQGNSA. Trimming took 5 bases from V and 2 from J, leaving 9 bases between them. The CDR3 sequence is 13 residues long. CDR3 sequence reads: CASSKTGNYGYTF. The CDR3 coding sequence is TGTGCCAGCAGCAAGACAGGCAACTATGGCTACACCTTC.

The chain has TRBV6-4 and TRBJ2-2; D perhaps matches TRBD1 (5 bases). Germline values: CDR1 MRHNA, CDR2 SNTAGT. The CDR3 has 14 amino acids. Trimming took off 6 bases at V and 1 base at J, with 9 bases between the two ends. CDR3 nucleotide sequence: TGTGCCAGCAGGCTACAGGAGAACACCGGGGAGCTGTTTTTT. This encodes CASRLQENTGELFF.

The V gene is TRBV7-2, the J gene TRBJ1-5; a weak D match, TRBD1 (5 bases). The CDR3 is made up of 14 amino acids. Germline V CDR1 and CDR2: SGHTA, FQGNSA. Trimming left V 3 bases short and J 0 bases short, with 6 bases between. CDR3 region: CASSFDSSNQPQHF. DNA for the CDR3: TGTGCCAGCAGCTTCGACAGTAGCAATCAGCCCCAGCATTTT. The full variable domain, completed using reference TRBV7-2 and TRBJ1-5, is GAGVSQSPSNKVTEKGKDVELRCDPISGHTALYWYRQSLGQGLEFLIYFQGNSAPDKSGLPSDRFSAERTGGSVSTLTIQRTQQEDSAVYLCASSFDSSNQPQHFGDGTRLSIL.

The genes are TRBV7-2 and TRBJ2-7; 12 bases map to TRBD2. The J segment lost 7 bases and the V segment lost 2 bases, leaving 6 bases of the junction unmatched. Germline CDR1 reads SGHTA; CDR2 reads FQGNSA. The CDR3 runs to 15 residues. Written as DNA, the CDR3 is TGTGCCAGCAGCTTAACTAGCGGGGGGAAAGGGGAGCAGTACTTC. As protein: CASSLTSGGKGEQYF.

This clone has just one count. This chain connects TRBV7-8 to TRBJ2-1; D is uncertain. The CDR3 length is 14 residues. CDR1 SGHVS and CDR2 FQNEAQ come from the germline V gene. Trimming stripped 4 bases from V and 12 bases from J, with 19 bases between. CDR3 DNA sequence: TGTGCCAGCAGCTCCCGAGAAAATACTGGTCGGCAGTTCTTC. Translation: CASSSRENTGRQFF.